This T cell receptor beta chain was sequenced for a study of T-cell memory formation after mild COVID-19. TCRdb re-analysed the 5' RACE reads in MiXCR, keeping a single row per CDR3 protein. The profile shows about half a million distinct CDR3 sequences, about 18% of them singletons. This clonotype was detected ten times or more. Trimming pared 7 bases from V and 4 bases from J, leaving 14 bases between. CDR3 length: 13 residues. The germline V gene encodes CDR1 MDHEN and CDR2 SYDVKM. The source of this sequence is an adult woman who had mild COVID-19 (a few samples of this study predate the infection). Cell type and time point are not known. V and J are TRBV28 and TRBJ2-7; weak D call: TRBD2 (6 bases). Sequencing input: PBMCs or a T cell subset sorted from them (not recorded which). The CDR3 reads CASIIDGGYEQYF. The CDR3 nucleotides read TGTGCCAGCATCATCGATGGAGGGTACGAGCAGTACTTC. The full variable domain, completed using reference TRBV28 and TRBJ2-7, is DVKVTQSSRYLVKRTGEKVFLECVQDMDHENMFWYRQDPGLGLRLIYFSYDVKMKEKGDIPEGYSVSREKKERFSLILESASTNQTSMYLCASIIDGGYEQYFGPGTRLTVT.